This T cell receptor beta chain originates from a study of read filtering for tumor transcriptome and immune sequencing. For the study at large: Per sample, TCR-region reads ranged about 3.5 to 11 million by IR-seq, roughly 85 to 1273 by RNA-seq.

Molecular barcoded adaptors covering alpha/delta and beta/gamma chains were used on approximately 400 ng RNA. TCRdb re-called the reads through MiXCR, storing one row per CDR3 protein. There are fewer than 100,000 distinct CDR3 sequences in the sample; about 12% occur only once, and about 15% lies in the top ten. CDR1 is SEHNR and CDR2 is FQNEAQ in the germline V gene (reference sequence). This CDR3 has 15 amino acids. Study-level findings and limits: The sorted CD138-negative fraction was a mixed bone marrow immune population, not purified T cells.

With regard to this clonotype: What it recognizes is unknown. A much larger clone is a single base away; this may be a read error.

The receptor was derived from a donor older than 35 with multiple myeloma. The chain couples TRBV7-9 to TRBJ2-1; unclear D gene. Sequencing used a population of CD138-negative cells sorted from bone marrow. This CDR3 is CAGSLVGFEGNEQFF. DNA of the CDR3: TGTGCCGGCAGCTTAGTGGGATTCGAAGGGAATGAGCAGTTCTTC.